These T cell receptor beta chains were read from a single sample in a study of blood T cells in healthy people across ages. TCRdb recomputed calls from the 5' RACE reads with MiXCR, one row per CDR3 protein. This sample has 650,000 to 1,000,000 distinct CDR3 sequences, with about 42% found just once. Input material: blood. All receptors derive from an elderly man in good health. Both conserved end residues are part of each CDR3. The D gene is left open where the match is weak. Rows may omit the clone size; those that give it use once, few, many or a size class.

cdr3_nt	cdr3_aa	clone_size	j_call	d_call	v_call
TGTGCCAGCAGTTTTTACGGACTAGCGAGAAATGAGCAGTACTTC	CASSFYGLARNEQYF	.	TRBJ2-5	TRBD2	TRBV28
TGTGCCAGCAGCTTAGTAACAGGCCCTTACAATGAGCAGTACTTC	CASSLVTGPYNEQYF	few	TRBJ2-7	.	TRBV7-2
TGTGCCAGCAGTGAAGGGGTTGGTTCCGGGATGCAGCCCCAGCATTTT	CASSEGVGSGMQPQHF	.	TRBJ1-5	.	TRBV6-1
TGCGCCAGCAGCTTGTTGAGGGAGAGCACCTACGAGCAGTACTTC	CASSLLRESTYEQYF	many	TRBJ2-7	.	TRBV5-1
TGTGCCAGCAGTGTAGTAGGTCCACTAGGTGAGCAGTTCTTC	CASSVVGPLGEQFF	.	TRBJ2-1	.	TRBV27
TGCAGTCGACACCGGGGAGAGACCCAGTACTTC	CSRHRGETQYF	.	TRBJ2-5	.	TRBV20-1
TGTGCCAGCAGCCCGATGGGCGGTGGGTCCTACAATGAGCAGTTCTTC	CASSPMGGGSYNEQFF	.	TRBJ2-1	.	TRBV7-3
TGCAGTGCTAGAGATCGGGCGGGAGGTGGTAATGAGCAGTTCTTC	CSARDRAGGGNEQFF	.	TRBJ2-1	TRBD2	TRBV20-1
TGTGCCAGCAGCCAACAGGACGGGGAGACAGATACGCAGTATTTT	CASSQQDGETDTQYF	.	TRBJ2-3	.	TRBV7-8
TGCAGTGCTAGAGGCTTTAACCCCACAGAAGATACGCAGTATTTT	CSARGFNPTEDTQYF	.	TRBJ2-3	.	TRBV20-1
TGTGCCATCAGTGACCCACAGGGCTCGACGCAGTATTTT	CAISDPQGSTQYF	.	TRBJ2-3	.	TRBV10-3
TGCGCCAGCAGCCATCCTGGCGGTGATGAAGCTTTCTTT	CASSHPGGDEAFF	few	TRBJ1-1	.	TRBV4-3
TGCAGCGTTCGGGGCAGCCTCAGCACAGATACGCAGTATTTT	CSVRGSLSTDTQYF	.	TRBJ2-3	.	TRBV29-1
TGTGCCAGCAGTAACGGATTAATATCCTACAATGAGCAGTTCTTC	CASSNGLISYNEQFF	many	TRBJ2-1	.	TRBV6-5
TGTGCCAGCAGTCCGAGAGTGATGAGCTCCTACAATGAGCAGTTCTTC	CASSPRVMSSYNEQFF	few	TRBJ2-1	.	TRBV7-9
TGCGCCAGCAGCAAAGACAGGGGGCTTAACTATGGCTACACCTTC	CASSKDRGLNYGYTF	few	TRBJ1-2	TRBD1	TRBV5-1
TGCAGTGTTAGACCAGCGGGGACCAATGAGCAGTTCTTC	CSVRPAGTNEQFF	.	TRBJ2-1	TRBD2	TRBV20-1
TGTGCCAGCAACCAAGGGGGGGGGTCCTACGAGCAGTACTTC	CASNQGGGSYEQYF	.	TRBJ2-7	.	TRBV12-1
TGTGCCAGCAGTAACCGCGGGGGGCTTAGCACAGATACGCAGTATTTT	CASSNRGGLSTDTQYF	few	TRBJ2-3	TRBD2	TRBV27
TGTGCCAGCCGAGGGCCGATCCCCACAGATACGCAGTATTTT	CASRGPIPTDTQYF	few	TRBJ2-3	.	TRBV7-2
TGTGCCAGCAGCCGGACACTTCAAGCGCGGGGGGGAAACACAGATACGCAGTATTTT	CASSRTLQARGGNTDTQYF	.	TRBJ2-3	TRBD2	TRBV9
TGTGCTAGTGGTTTGGTAGGAAGGGTTAGCACAGATACGCAGTATTTT	CASGLVGRVSTDTQYF	.	TRBJ2-3	.	TRBV12-5